The entry that follows covers one TCR beta chain sequence. This clonotype turned up a few times. Its antigen target is currently unknown. Nothing much larger sits one base from this clone, and base qualities are not available. To prepare the library, 5' RACE was applied. Sequencing was performed on an Illumina HiSeq 2500. A second PCR of roughly 6 to 11 cycles was run with a J-beta primer mix and a sample-barcoded 5' primer. A unique molecular identifier was introduced onto each TCR beta cDNA molecule by a template-switch 5' adaptor carrying 12 random nucleotides. Each sample yielded at least 2.5 million CDR3-containing paired-end reads. All of the RNA was converted into first-strand cDNA using the Mint cDNA synthesis kit, with a TRBC-specific oligonucleotide serving as the primer. Following uracil-DNA glycosylase treatment, all cDNA underwent a first 18-cycle PCR with the universal primers M1SS and BC2_uni_R. The authors' analysis ran thus. For normalization, 1 million high-quality reads were randomly selected from each sample, with every read carrying a distinct molecular identifier. Reads with shared molecular identifiers were discarded instead of being binned into consensus sequences. MiTCR, run with a Q25 quality threshold and the strictest error-elimination algorithm, handled CDR3 identification, clonotype clustering and error correction. A nonparametric unseen species model with Euler transformation was used to estimate a lower bound on total TCR beta diversity. The public reads were run again by TCRdb, first through fastp at Q25 and then through MiXCR, and only productive beta chains were kept. Each record represents a unique CDR3 protein, reported with the most common genes and DNA among its rows. These V and J calls rely on TCRdb rather than the paper's analysis. In this sample the table shows 800,000 to 950,000 distinct CDR3 sequences, under 40% of which occur a single time. 10% to 15% of the sample belongs to the ten largest clones.

Germline trimming amounts to 1 base on V and 0 bases on J, with 4 as the count of junction bases outside the gene matches. From the cysteine up to the phenylalanine, the CDR3 has a length of 18 residues. Only CDR3 DNA is held: 54 bases, read in frame from base 1. Sequences DFQATT (CDR1) and SNEGSKA (CDR2) are obtained from the germline V gene (reference sequence). Donors were 39 systemically healthy Caucasian individuals from Russia aged roughly 6 to 90 years. Around 10 milliliters of peripheral blood were collected from each donor into EDTA-treated Vacutainer tubes. Ficoll-Paque density-gradient centrifugation was used to isolate PBMCs, with at least 7 million per sample. Trizol reagent was used to extract total RNA from the PBMCs, yielding at least 5 micrograms per sample. Naive CD45RAhigh/CD27high T cell percentages were measured by flow cytometry on a PBMC aliquot from every donor. The record originates from a study of blood T cells in healthy people across ages (dated by TCRdb to the mid-2010s). In the study overall: In model experiments, template switching captured roughly one uniquely barcoded TCR beta cDNA molecule for every two T cells. The study measured age-related changes in TCR beta repertoire diversity using deep sequencing normalized with unique cDNA molecular identifiers. Four age groups were formed from the donors: young (average about 16 years), middle-aged (around 41), aged (roughly 59) and long-lived (roughly 81). To avoid experimental bias, donors of different ages were distributed randomly across sequencing lanes. The study analyzed two additional independent replicas of 1 million unique cDNA reads from the same blood draw for two donors, one aged 18 to 29 and one aged 80 or older. General findings and caveats noted by the study authors: Compared with the aged group, the long-lived group had more naive CD4+ T cells, fewer expanded clones and increased TCR diversity, suggesting age selection. Since profiling was done on bulk unsorted PBMCs, naive and antigen-experienced compartments could not be conclusively compared. As age increased, observed TCR beta diversity per million T cells dropped in a roughly linear way, and a significant reduction was already evident by age 40. Estimates of total diversity based on one million sequenced T cells were considered lower bounds and underestimates. A strong correlation was found between observed TCR beta diversity and the percentage of naive T cells measured by flow cytometry. Donor CMV infection status was unknown, potentially confounding age-related changes in expanded clonotypes.

The source is a man aged 18-30 years in good health. Recombination linked TRBV20-1 to TRBJ1-6; TRBD1 matches 12 bases in the middle. Sequencing was performed on blood. The sequenced DNA is TGCAGTGCTAGAGGGGGGACAGGGGGCTACTCCTATAATTCACCCCTCCACTTT. Translated, this gives CSARGGTGGYSYNSPLHF.